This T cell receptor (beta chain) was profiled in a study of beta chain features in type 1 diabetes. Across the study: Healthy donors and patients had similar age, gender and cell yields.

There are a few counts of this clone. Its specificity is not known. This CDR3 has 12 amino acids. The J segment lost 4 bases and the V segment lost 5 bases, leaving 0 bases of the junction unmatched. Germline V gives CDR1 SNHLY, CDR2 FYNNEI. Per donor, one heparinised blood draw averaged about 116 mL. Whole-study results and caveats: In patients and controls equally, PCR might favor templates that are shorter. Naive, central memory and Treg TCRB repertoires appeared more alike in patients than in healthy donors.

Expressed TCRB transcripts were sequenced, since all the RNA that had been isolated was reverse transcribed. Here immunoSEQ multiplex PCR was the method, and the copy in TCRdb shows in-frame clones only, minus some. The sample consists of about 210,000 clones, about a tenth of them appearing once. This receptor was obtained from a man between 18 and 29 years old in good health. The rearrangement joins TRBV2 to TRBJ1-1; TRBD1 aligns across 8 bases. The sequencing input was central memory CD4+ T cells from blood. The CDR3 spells CASSTGGTEAFF. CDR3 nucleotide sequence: TGTGCCAGCAGTACAGGGGGCACTGAAGCTTTCTTT.